This is a list of T cell receptor beta chains from one sample in a study of blood T cell repertoires in COVID-19. Libraries were prepared by immunoSEQ multiplex PCR; TCRdb keeps only in-frame clonotypes and omits some of them. The sample carries more than 45,000 clones, 90% recorded once. Sequenced material: peripheral blood. These receptors were obtained from a man between 65 and 85 years old with acute or convalescent COVID-19. CDR3s leave out the opening cysteine and the closing phenylalanine or tryptophan. Fields, in order: V gene, clone size, J gene, CDR3 protein. Size is stated for part of the rows, as once, few or many counts, or as a class when the clone is expanded.

v_gene: TRBV14; abundance: .; j_gene: TRBJ2-7; CDR3aa: ASSPGLAGGCEQY
v_gene: TRBV7-3; abundance: .; j_gene: TRBJ2-3; CDR3aa: ASSAMLAGPRGDTQY
v_gene: TRBV5-1; abundance: .; j_gene: TRBJ1-1; CDR3aa: ASSSGGRGRANTEAF
v_gene: TRBV7-2; abundance: .; j_gene: TRBJ1-2; CDR3aa: ASSLGSRISYGYT
v_gene: TRBV19; abundance: .; j_gene: TRBJ2-2; CDR3aa: ASTPGTVNTGELF
v_gene: TRBV12-5; abundance: .; j_gene: TRBJ2-1; CDR3aa: ASGIYSYNEQF
v_gene: TRBV2; abundance: .; j_gene: TRBJ1-2; CDR3aa: ASSESTGAAYGYT
v_gene: TRBV29-1; abundance: .; j_gene: TRBJ1-2; CDR3aa: SVQGQNYGYT
v_gene: TRBV19; abundance: .; j_gene: TRBJ1-5; CDR3aa: ASSIGQGYDQPQH
v_gene: TRBV5-1; abundance: .; j_gene: TRBJ1-3; CDR3aa: ASSGEANTIY
v_gene: TRBV4-1; abundance: .; j_gene: TRBJ2-1; CDR3aa: ASSHPRDSLPNEQF
v_gene: TRBV24-1; abundance: .; j_gene: TRBJ1-1; CDR3aa: AQRGDSTEAF
v_gene: TRBV5-8; abundance: .; j_gene: TRBJ2-1; CDR3aa: ASSLWLGHNEQF
v_gene: TRBV15; abundance: .; j_gene: TRBJ1-2; CDR3aa: ATSRGQGAYGYT
v_gene: TRBV10-2; abundance: .; j_gene: TRBJ1-4; CDR3aa: ASRDRRSEKLF
v_gene: TRBV11-2; abundance: .; j_gene: TRBJ2-7; CDR3aa: ASSATGLVRYEQY
v_gene: TRBV24-1; abundance: .; j_gene: TRBJ2-5; CDR3aa: ATSDFGSAGTQY
v_gene: TRBV7-2; abundance: .; j_gene: TRBJ2-1; CDR3aa: ASSLVLAGGNNEQF
v_gene: TRBV6-6; abundance: .; j_gene: TRBJ1-1; CDR3aa: ASSGSGAGDFDTEAF
v_gene: TRBV6-2/TRBV6-3; abundance: .; j_gene: TRBJ2-5; CDR3aa: ASSYPRNERGGQETQY
v_gene: TRBV5-8; abundance: .; j_gene: TRBJ1-5; CDR3aa: ASSTMDRSNQPQH
v_gene: TRBV11-2; abundance: .; j_gene: TRBJ2-5; CDR3aa: ASSRLARMETQY
v_gene: TRBV24-1; abundance: .; j_gene: TRBJ1-5; CDR3aa: ATSDFLVGIELNRKIPNQPQH
v_gene: TRBV4-1; abundance: .; j_gene: TRBJ2-7; CDR3aa: ASSHTDRGDYEQY
v_gene: TRBV7-2; abundance: .; j_gene: TRBJ1-2; CDR3aa: ASSLEWSGGGYT
v_gene: TRBV5-1; abundance: .; j_gene: TRBJ2-1; CDR3aa: ASSLEATGNYNEQF
v_gene: TRBV29-1; abundance: once; j_gene: TRBJ1-2; CDR3aa: SVREVGTGYGYT
v_gene: TRBV18; abundance: .; j_gene: TRBJ1-2; CDR3aa: ASSPKETNYGYT
v_gene: TRBV7-3; abundance: .; j_gene: TRBJ1-6; CDR3aa: ASSLGTGGSPLH
v_gene: TRBV6-5; abundance: .; j_gene: TRBJ1-2; CDR3aa: ASRTGDYGYT
v_gene: TRBV7-6; abundance: .; j_gene: TRBJ1-3; CDR3aa: ASSPGGPSGNTIY
v_gene: TRBV28; abundance: .; j_gene: TRBJ1-1; CDR3aa: ASSSGQLNTEAF
v_gene: TRBV7-9; abundance: few; j_gene: TRBJ1-6; CDR3aa: ASSPSRRDNSPLH
v_gene: TRBV21-1; abundance: .; j_gene: TRBJ1-1; CDR3aa: ASSKEPRCAENTEAF
v_gene: TRBV6-5; abundance: .; j_gene: TRBJ2-4; CDR3aa: ASTPNPRAKNIQY
v_gene: TRBV7-9; abundance: .; j_gene: TRBJ2-1; CDR3aa: ASLDRVNEQF
v_gene: TRBV19; abundance: once; j_gene: TRBJ2-2; CDR3aa: ASNERGPGELF
v_gene: TRBV19; abundance: .; j_gene: TRBJ1-1; CDR3aa: ASSILRGQGANTEAF
v_gene: TRBV14; abundance: .; j_gene: TRBJ1-1; CDR3aa: ASSRQGSITEAF
v_gene: TRBV6-5; abundance: few; j_gene: TRBJ1-6; CDR3aa: ASSLRVTGNSPLH